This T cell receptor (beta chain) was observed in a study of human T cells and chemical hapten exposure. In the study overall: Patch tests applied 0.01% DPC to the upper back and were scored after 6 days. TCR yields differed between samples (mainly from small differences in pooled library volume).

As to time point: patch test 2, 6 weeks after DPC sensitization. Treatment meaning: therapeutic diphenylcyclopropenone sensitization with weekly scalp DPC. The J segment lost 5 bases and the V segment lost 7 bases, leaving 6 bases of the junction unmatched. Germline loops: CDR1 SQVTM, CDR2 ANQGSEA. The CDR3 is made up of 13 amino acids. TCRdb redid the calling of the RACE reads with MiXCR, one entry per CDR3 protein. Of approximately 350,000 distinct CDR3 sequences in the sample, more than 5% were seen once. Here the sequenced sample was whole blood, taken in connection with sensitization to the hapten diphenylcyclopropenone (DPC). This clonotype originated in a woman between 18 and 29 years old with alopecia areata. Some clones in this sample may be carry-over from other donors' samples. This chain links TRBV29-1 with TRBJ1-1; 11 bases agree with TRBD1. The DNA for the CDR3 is TGCAGCGCCGGACAGGGGGCGAGAACTGAAGCTTTCTTT. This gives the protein CSAGQGARTEAFF. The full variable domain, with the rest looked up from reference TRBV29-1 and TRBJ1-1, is SAVISQKPSRDICQRGTSLTIQCQVDSQVTMMFWYRQQPGQSLTLIATANQGSEATYESGFVIDKFPISRPNLTFSTLTVSNMSPEDSSIYLCSAGQGARTEAFFGQGTRLTVV.